The entry below describes one T cell receptor (beta chain). Its antigen is unknown. The sample belongs to a study of shared clonotypes between healthy human individuals. Overall study findings and caveats: Having only a few donors restricted how much genetic and exposure-history diversity was captured.

Terminally differentiated effector memory CD45RA+ cells were excluded by CCR7 positive selection of CD45RO-negative cells. The V end lost 6 bases, the J end lost 10 bases, and 10 bases lay between the germline ends. The CDR3 has 10 amino acids. Germline assignment: CDR1 SQVTM and CDR2 ANQGSEA. Under the authors' procedure: For the immunoSEQ data, sequences were junction-only without quality scores, so filtering differed. Produced via immunoSEQ multiplex PCR; TCRdb's table is partial and in-frame only. D and trimming were read from the DNA, whereas the V and J calls and clone size are those reported in that table. The table records around 580,000 clones, roughly 98% of them present only once.

Sequencing was carried out using naive CD8+ T cells sorted from blood. The receptor comes from a man aged 30-40 years in good health. The chain combines TRBV29-1 with TRBJ2-1; D not resolved. The CDR3 sequence is CSVVGGEQFF. The CDR3 nucleotides are TGCAGCGTGGTAGGTGGGGAGCAGTTCTTC.